This T cell receptor (beta chain) appears in the sequencing data of a study of beta chain features in type 1 diabetes. Study outcomes and limitations: These data did not resolve whether HLA type affects TCRB rearrangement. The VDJ junctions of type 1 diabetes patients carried fewer insertions and more deletions. Significant though moderate, a shortening of TCRB CDR3s appeared in all four CD4+ subsets of Type 1 diabetes patients.

Cell sorting via CD45RO/CCR7/CD25/CD127/CD95/CD27 was performed to obtain CD4+ naive, central memory, regulatory and stem cell-like memory cells. Remarks on this clone: Its antigen is unidentified.

V was pared by 7 bases and J by 10 bases, with 10 bases between. The CDR3 length is 10 residues. Germline loops: CDR1 SNHLY, CDR2 FYNNEI. Expressed TCRB transcripts were sequenced, since all the RNA that had been isolated was reverse transcribed. Sequencing was performed with immunoSEQ multiplex PCR; in TCRdb, only in-frame clones are kept and a portion is missing. The sample comprises under 300,000 clones, 20% to 25% of which are singletons, and roughly 0.011% rests with the top ten. The V call is TRBV2, the J call TRBJ1-2; D gene ambiguous. The source material was naive CD4+ T cells from blood. The TCR sequence derives from a woman under 40 with type 1 diabetes. CDR3 residues: CASTVINYTF. The CDR3 DNA is TGTGCCAGCACCGTAATAAACTACACCTTC.